Listed here is a single T cell receptor beta chain. This entry belongs to a study of blood T cell repertoires in COVID-19. In the study overall: The United States, Italy and Spain were the sources of the acute and convalescent COVID-19 samples. The cDNA or gDNA used as material had been derived from T cells, B-cell-depleted T cells, or PBMCs.

Original processing methods: Reference gene primer amplification in the assay estimated nucleated cell counts. Data came from immunoSEQ multiplex PCR; TCRdb stores just in-frame clones and leaves some out. That table furnishes V, J and clone size, whereas the DNA furnished D and trimming. The repertoire holds over 200,000 clones, with roughly 87% as singletons. In germline, CDR1 is SGHVS, CDR2 FNYEAQ. The ends lost 10 bases at V and 5 bases at J; junction bases unmatched: 9. This CDR3 has 13 residues. Sequencing was performed on peripheral blood. The clonotype was recovered from a man between 40 and 49 years old with active or convalescent COVID-19. The V call is TRBV7-6, the J call TRBJ1-1, with 8 bases aligning to TRBD1. The CDR3: CATSDRVGTEAFF. In DNA form, the CDR3 reads TGTGCCACCTCGGACAGGGTAGGGACTGAAGCTTTCTTT.